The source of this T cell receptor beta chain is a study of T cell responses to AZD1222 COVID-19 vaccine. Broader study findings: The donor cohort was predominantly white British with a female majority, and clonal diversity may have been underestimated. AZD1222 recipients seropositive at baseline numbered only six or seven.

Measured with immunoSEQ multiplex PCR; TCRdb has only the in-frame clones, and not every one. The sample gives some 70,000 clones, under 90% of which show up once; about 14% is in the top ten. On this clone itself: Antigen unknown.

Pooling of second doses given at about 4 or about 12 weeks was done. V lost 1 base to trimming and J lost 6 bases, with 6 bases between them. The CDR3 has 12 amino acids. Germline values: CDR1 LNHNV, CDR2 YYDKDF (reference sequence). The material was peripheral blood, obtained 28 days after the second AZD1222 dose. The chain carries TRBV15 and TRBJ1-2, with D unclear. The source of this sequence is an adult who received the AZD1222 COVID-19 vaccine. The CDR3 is CATSRGINGYTF. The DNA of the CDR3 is TGTGCCACCAGCAGAGGGATAAATGGCTACACCTTC.